This T cell receptor beta chain was identified in a study of T-cell reconstitution after alpha-beta-depleted transplantation in children. Looked up from germline, CDR1 is MGHRA and CDR2 is YSYEKL. The CDR3 is 15 residues long. V lost 0 bases and J lost 11, with 14 bases in between. Preparation of the TCRbeta library involved a method that used unique molecular identifiers. TCRdb analysed the PCR reads with MiXCR anew, one entry per CDR3 protein. The sample has 300,000 to 350,000 distinct CDR3 sequences; approximately 23% are singletons. This sequence originates from a male patient younger than 18 who had a stem cell transplant for acute lymphoblastic leukemia, so the T cells may come from the graft donor. The V call is TRBV4-1, the J call TRBJ1-6; tentatively, D is TRBD1 (5 bases). Sequences were derived from PBMCs, mostly from graft donor cells, sampled 180 days after TCRalphabeta/CD19-depleted stem cell transplant. CDR3 sequence: CASSQDPRARAPLHF. In DNA, the CDR3 is TGCGCCAGCAGCCAAGATCCCAGGGCAAGGGCACCCCTCCACTTT.